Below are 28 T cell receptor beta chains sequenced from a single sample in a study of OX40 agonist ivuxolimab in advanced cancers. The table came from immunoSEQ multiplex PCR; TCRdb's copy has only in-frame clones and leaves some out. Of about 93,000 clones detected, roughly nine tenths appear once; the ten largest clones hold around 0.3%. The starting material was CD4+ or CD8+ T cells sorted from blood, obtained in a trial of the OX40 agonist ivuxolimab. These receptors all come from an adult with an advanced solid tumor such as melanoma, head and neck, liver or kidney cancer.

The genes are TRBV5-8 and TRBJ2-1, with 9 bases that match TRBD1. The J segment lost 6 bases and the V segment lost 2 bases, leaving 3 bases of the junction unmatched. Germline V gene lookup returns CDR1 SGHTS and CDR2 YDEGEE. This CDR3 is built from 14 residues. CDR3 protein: CASSFPGQGNEQFF. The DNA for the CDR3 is TGTGCCAGCAGCTTCCCGGGACAGGGCAATGAGCAGTTCTTC.

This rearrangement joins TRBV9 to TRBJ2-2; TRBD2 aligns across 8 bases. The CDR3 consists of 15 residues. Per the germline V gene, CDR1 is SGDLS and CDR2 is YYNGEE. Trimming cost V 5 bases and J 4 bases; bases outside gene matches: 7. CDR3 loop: CASRDGTRGTGELFF. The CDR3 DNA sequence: TGTGCCAGCAGAGACGGGACTAGGGGCACCGGGGAGCTGTTTTTT.

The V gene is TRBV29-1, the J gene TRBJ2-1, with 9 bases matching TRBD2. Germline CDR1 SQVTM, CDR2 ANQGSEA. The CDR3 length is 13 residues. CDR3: CSGGGDTYNEQFF. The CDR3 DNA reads TGCAGTGGCGGGGGGGACACCTACAATGAGCAGTTCTTC.

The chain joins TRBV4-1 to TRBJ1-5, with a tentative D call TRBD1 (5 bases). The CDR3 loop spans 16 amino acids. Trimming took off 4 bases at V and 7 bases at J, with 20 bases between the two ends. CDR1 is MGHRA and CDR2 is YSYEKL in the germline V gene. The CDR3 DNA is TGCGCCAGCAGCCCTTCCGGGACGTCCTACGGGCAGCCCCAGCATTTT. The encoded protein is CASSPSGTSYGQPQHF.

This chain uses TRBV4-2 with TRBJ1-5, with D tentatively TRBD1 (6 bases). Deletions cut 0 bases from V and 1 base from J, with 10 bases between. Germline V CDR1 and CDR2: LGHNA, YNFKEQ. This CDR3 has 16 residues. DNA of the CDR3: TGTGCCAGCAGCCAAGATTTTGGACAGAGCAATCAGCCCCAGCATTTT. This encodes CASSQDFGQSNQPQHF.

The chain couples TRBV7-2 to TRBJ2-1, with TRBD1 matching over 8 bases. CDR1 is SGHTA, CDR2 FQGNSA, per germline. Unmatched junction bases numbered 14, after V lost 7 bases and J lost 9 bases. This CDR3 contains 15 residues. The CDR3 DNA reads TGTGCCAGCACCCCCAGCCAGGGGGCATACGGTGAGCAGTTCTTC. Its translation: CASTPSQGAYGEQFF.

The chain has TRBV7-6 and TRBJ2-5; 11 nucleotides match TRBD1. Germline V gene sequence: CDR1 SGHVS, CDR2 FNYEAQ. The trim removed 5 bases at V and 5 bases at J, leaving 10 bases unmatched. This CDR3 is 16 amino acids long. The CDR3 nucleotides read TGTGCCAGCAGCCCCCGGACAGGGGGCATTGGTGAGACCCAGTACTTC. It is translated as CASSPRTGGIGETQYF.

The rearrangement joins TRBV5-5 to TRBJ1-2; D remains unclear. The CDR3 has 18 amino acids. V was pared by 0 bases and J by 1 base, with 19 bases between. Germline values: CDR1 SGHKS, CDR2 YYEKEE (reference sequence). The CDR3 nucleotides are TGTGCCAGCAGCTTGGATTCTAGGCCTCCGACCTTTAACTATGGCTACACCTTC. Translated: CASSLDSRPPTFNYGYTF.

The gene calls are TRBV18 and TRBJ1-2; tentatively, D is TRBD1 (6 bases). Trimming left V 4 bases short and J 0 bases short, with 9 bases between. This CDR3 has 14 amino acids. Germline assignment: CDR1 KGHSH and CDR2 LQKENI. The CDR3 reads CASSLDRTNYGYTF. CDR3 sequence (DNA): TGTGCCAGCTCACTGGACAGAACTAACTATGGCTACACCTTC.

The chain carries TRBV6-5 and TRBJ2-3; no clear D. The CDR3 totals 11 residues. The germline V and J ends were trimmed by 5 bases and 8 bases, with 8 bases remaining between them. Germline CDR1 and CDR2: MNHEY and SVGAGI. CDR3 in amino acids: CASSRSGTQYF. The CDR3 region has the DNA TGTGCCAGCAGTCGGTCAGGTACGCAGTATTTT.

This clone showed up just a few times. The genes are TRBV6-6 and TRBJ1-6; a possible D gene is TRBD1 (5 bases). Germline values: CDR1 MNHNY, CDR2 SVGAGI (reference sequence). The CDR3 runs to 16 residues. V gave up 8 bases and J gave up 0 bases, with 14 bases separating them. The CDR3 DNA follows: TGTGCCAGCTACCCGGTAGGGGACTCCTATAATTCACCCCTCCACTTT. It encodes CASYPVGDSYNSPLHF.

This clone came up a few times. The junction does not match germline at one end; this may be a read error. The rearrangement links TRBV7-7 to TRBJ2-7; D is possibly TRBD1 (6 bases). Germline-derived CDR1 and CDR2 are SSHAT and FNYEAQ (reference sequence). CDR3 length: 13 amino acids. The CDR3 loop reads CASSLGHLYEQYF. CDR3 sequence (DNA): TGTGCTAGCAGCTTGGGACACCTCTACGAGCAGTACTTC.

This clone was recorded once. CDR3 amino acids: CASSRDSGSYEQYF. The CDR3 coding sequence is TGTGCCAGCAGCCGGGACAGCGGCTCCTACGAGCAGTACTTC. The V call is TRBV7-9, the J call TRBJ2-7; TRBD1 agrees at 7 bases. The V and J ends lost 5 bases and 0 bases, in that order; junction bases with no gene match: 4. CDR1 and CDR2 (germline): SEHNR, FQNEAQ (reference sequence). CDR3 length equals 14 residues.

The CDR3 bases are TGTGCCTGGAGTGTACCTAGGAGTAACACTGAAGCTTTCTTT. Translation gives CAWSVPRSNTEAFF. The chain joins TRBV30 to TRBJ1-1; D remains unclear. The CDR3 has 14 residues. Per the germline V gene, CDR1 is GTSNPN and CDR2 is SVGIG (reference sequence). V was pared by 0 bases and J by 2 bases, with 10 bases between.

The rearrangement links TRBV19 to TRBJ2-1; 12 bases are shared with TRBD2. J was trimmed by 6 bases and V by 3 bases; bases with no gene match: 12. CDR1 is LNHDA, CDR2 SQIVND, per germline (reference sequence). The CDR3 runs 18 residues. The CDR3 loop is CASSISPHLAGGFNEQFF. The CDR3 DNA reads TGTGCCAGTAGTATCTCCCCACACCTAGCGGGGGGGTTCAATGAGCAGTTCTTC.

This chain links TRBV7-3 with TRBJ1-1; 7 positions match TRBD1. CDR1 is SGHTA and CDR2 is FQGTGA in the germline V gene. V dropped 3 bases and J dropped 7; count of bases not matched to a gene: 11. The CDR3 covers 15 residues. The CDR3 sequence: CASSFPGQVKVEAFF. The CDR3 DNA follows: TGTGCCAGCAGCTTCCCCGGACAGGTAAAGGTTGAAGCTTTCTTT.

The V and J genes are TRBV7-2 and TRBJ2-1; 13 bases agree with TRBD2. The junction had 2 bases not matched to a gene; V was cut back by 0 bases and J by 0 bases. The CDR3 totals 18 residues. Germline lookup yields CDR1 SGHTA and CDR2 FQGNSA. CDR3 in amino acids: CASSLAGLAGSSYNEQFF. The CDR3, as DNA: TGTGCCAGCAGCTTAGCGGGACTAGCGGGAAGCTCCTACAATGAGCAGTTCTTC.

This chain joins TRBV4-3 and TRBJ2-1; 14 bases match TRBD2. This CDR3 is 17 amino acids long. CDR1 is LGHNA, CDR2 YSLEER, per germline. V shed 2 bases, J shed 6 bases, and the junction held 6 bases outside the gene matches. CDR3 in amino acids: CASSQIKTSGRANEQFF. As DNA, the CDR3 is TGCGCCAGCAGCCAAATCAAGACTAGCGGGAGGGCCAATGAGCAGTTCTTC.

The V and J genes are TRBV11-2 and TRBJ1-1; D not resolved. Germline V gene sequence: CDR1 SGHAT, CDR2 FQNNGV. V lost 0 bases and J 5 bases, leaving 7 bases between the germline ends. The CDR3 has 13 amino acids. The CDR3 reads CASSLDLMTEAFF. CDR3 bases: TGTGCCAGCAGCTTAGATCTTATGACTGAAGCTTTCTTT.

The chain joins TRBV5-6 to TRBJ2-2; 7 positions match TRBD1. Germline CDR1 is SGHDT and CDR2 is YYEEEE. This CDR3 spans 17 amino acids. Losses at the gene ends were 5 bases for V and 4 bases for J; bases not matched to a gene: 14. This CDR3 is CASRLGPGQSSTGELFF. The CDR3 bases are TGTGCCAGCAGACTCGGACCGGGACAGTCGTCCACCGGGGAGCTGTTTTTT. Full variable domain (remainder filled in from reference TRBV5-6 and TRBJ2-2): DAGVTQSPTHLIKTRGQQVTLRCSPKSGHDTVSWYQQALGQGPQFIFQYYEEEERQRGNFPDRFSGHQFPNYSSELNVNALLLGDSALYLCASRLGPGQSSTGELFFGEGSRLTVL.

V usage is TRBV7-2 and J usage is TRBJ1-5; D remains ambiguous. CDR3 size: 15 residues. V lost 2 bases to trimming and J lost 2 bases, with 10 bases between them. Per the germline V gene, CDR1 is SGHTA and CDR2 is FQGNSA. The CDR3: CASSLQGQGNQPQHF. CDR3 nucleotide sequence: TGTGCCAGCAGCTTACAAGGGCAGGGCAATCAGCCCCAGCATTTT.

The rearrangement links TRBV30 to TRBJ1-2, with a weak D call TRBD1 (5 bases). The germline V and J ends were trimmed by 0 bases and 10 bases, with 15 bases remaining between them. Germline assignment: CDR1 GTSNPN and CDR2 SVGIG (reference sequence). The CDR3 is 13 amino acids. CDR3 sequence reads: CAWSVLTDRNYTF. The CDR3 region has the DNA TGTGCCTGGAGTGTACTGACAGATCGGAACTACACCTTC.

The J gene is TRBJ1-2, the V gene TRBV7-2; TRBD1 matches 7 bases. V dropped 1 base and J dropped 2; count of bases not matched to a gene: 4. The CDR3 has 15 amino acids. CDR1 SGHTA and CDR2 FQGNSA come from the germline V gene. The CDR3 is CASSLDRGQNYGYTF. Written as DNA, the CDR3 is TGTGCCAGCAGCTTAGATCGGGGACAGAACTATGGCTACACCTTC.

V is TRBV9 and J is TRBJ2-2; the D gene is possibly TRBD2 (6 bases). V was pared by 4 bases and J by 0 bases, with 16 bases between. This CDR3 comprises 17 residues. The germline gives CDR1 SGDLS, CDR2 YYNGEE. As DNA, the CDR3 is TGTGCCAGCAGCTTCAGACTAGTCTTCGCGAACACCGGGGAGCTGTTTTTT. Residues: CASSFRLVFANTGELFF.

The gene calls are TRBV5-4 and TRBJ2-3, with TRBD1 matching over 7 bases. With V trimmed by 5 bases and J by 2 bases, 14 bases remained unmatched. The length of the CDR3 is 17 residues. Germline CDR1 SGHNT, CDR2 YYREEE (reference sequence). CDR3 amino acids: CASSFGTALDITDTQYF. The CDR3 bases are TGTGCCAGCAGTTTCGGGACAGCTCTGGATATCACAGATACGCAGTATTTT.

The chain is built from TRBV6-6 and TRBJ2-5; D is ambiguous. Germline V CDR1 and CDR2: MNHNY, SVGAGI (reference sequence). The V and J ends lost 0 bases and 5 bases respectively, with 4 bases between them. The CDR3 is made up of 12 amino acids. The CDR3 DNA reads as TGTGCCAGCAGTTACTCGTCGGAGACCCAGTACTTC. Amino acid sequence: CASSYSSETQYF.

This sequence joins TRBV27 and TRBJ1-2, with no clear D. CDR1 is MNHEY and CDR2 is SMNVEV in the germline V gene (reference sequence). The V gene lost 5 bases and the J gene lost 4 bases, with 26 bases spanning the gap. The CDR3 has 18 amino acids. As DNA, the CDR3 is TGTGCCAGCAGTCTCTTTCCCTACTCCCCCGGGGAGAGCTATGGCTACACCTTC. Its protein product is CASSLFPYSPGESYGYTF.

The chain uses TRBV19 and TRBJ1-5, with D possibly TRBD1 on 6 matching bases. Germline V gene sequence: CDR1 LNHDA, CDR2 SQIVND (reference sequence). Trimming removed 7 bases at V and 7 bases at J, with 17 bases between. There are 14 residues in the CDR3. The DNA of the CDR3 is TGTGCCAGTAAGCTTCATGGGGGCGGGCAGCCCCAGCATTTT. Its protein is CASKLHGGGQPQHF.